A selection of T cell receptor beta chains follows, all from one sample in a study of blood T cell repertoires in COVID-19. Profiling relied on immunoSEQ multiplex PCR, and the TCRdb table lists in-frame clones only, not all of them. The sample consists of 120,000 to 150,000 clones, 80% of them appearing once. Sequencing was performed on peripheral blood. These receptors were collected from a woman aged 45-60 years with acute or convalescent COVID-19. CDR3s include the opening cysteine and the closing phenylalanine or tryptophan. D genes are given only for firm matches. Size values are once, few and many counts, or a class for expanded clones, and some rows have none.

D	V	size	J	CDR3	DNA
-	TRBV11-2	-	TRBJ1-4	CASSLAGTTLGTNEKLFF	TGTGCCAGCAGCTTAGCCGGGACTACCCTTGGGACTAATGAAAAACTGTTTTTT
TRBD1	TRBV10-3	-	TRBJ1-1	CAIRDRDSDREAFF	TGTGCCATCAGAGACAGGGACTCAGATAGGGAAGCTTTCTTT
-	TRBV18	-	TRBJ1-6	CASSPLEDSPLHF	TGTGCCAGCTCACCACTAGAAGATTCACCCCTCCACTTT
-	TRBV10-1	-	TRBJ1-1	CASTFRRDGDTEAFF	TGCGCCAGCACCTTCCGACGTGACGGGGACACTGAAGCTTTCTTT
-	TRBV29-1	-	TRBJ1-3	CSVDRGHSGNTIYF	TGCAGCGTTGACAGGGGACACTCTGGAAACACCATATATTTT
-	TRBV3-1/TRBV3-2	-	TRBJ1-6	CASSLGVTGDSPLHF	TGTGCCAGCAGCCTAGGGGTGACAGGAGATTCACCCCTCCACTTT
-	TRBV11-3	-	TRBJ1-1	CASSPAGQLNTEAFF	TGTGCCAGCAGCCCGGCGGGGCAGTTGAACACTGAAGCTTTCTTT
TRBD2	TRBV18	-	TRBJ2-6	CASSPPGGYNGSGANVLTF	TGTGCCAGCTCACCTCCGGGAGGGTATAATGGCTCTGGGGCCAACGTCCTGACTTTC
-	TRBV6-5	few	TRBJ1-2	CASSYSMAGRDGYTF	TGTGCCAGCAGTTACTCGATGGCAGGGAGGGATGGCTACACCTTC
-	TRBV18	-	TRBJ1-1	CASSPPTGRDTEAFF	TGTGCCAGCTCACCACCGACAGGACGGGACACTGAAGCTTTCTTT
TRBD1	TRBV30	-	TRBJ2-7	CAWSKGQGSYEQYF	TGTGCCTGGAGCAAAGGACAGGGATCCTACGAGCAGTACTTC
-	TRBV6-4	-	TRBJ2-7	CARQWGPVNYEQYF	TGTGCCAGGCAGTGGGGCCCAGTCAACTACGAGCAGTACTTC
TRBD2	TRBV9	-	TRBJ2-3	CASSVSSGGTDTQYF	TGTGCCAGCAGCGTTTCTAGCGGGGGCACAGATACGCAGTATTTT
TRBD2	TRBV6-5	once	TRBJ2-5	CASSTSGGSRETQYF	TGTGCCAGCAGTACCAGCGGGGGGTCCAGGGAGACCCAGTACTTC
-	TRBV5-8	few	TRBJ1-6	CASSTTGDSYNSPLHF	TGTGCCAGCAGCACGACAGGCGACTCCTATAATTCACCCCTCCACTTT
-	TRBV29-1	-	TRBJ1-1	CSVGEERGAFF	TGCAGCGTCGGCGAGGAACGCGGAGCTTTCTTT
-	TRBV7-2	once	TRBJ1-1	CASSQLADGGTEAFF	TGTGCCAGCAGCCAACTGGCAGACGGAGGAACTGAAGCTTTCTTT
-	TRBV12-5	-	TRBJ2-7	CASGYGPLRVSEQYF	TGTGCTAGTGGTTATGGCCCATTGAGGGTCTCCGAGCAGTACTTC
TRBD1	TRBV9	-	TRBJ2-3	CASSPRGRGSTDTQYF	TGTGCCAGCAGCCCCAGGGGGCGGGGTAGCACAGATACGCAGTATTTT
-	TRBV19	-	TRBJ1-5	CASTQGGGSNQPQHF	TGTGCCAGTACCCAAGGAGGAGGCAGCAATCAGCCCCAGCATTTT
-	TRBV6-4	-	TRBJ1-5	CASKKDGDSNQPQHF	TGTGCCAGCAAGAAAGACGGGGATAGCAATCAGCCCCAGCATTTT
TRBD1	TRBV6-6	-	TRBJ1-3	CASRDRGDGNTIYF	TGTGCCAGCAGAGACAGGGGTGACGGAAACACCATATATTTT
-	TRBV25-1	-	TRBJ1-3	CASSEFPAGNTIYF	TGTGCCAGCAGTGAATTCCCGGCTGGAAACACCATATATTTT
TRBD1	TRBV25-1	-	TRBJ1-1	CASNGQGFTEAFF	TGTGCCAGCAACGGACAGGGGTTTACTGAAGCTTTCTTT
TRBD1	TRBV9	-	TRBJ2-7	CASSVGGQGKFFYEQYF	TGTGCCAGCAGCGTAGGGGGACAGGGTAAATTTTTCTACGAGCAGTACTTC
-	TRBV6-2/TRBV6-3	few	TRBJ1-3	CASSERNTIYF	TGTGCCAGCAGTGAGAGAAACACCATATATTTT
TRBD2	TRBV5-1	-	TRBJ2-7	CASSLGLAGGYEQYF	TGCGCCAGCAGCCTCGGACTAGCGGGGGGATACGAGCAGTACTTC
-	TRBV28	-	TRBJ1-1	CASRGATEAFF	TGTGCCAGCAGGGGGGCCACTGAAGCTTTCTTT
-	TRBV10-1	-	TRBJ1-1	CASSDDRTLSAFF	TGCGCCAGCAGCGATGACAGGACTCTTTCAGCTTTCTTT
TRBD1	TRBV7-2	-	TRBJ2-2	CASFRTGVAGELFF	TGTGCCAGCTTTCGGACAGGGGTGGCCGGGGAGCTGTTTTTT
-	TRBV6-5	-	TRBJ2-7	CASSYSNNGAYEQYF	TGTGCCAGCAGTTACTCGAATAACGGAGCCTACGAGCAGTACTTC
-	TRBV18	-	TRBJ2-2	CASSTEITGELFF	TGTGCCAGCTCGACGGAGATCACCGGGGAGCTGTTTTTT
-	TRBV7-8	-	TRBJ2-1	CASTIPPGGSYSYNEQFF	TGTGCCAGTACTATCCCGCCCGGGGGATCCTACTCCTACAATGAGCAGTTCTTC
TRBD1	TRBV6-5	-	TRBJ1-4	CASSYSMGTEEKLFF	TGTGCCAGCAGTTACTCGATGGGGACAGAGGAAAAACTGTTTTTT
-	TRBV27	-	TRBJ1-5	CASSLVFRAGGSNQPQHF	TGTGCCAGCAGTTTGGTTTTTAGGGCCGGCGGGAGCAATCAGCCCCAGCATTTT
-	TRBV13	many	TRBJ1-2	CASSYGQRGYTF	TGTGCCAGCAGCTATGGCCAACGAGGCTACACCTTC
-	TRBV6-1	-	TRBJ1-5	CASSDESVGNQPQHF	TGTGCCAGCAGTGACGAGAGTGTGGGCAATCAGCCCCAGCATTTT